One sample yielded the 10 T cell receptor beta chains listed below, sequenced in a study of response to subunit inactivated influenza vaccine. One entry per CDR3 protein, called by TCRdb with MiXCR from the RT-PCR reads. This sample carries a few hundred thousand distinct CDR3 sequences, 6% to 9% of them seen once, and the ten largest clones take roughly 13%. The sample here was PBMCs from blood, taken about 24 months after vaccination. These TCRs come from a man aged 50 to 69 who received an inactivated influenza vaccine.

As regards this clonotype: The junction departs from germline at one end; a sequencing error may be responsible. The J gene is TRBJ2-2, the V gene TRBV5-1; 9 nucleotides align to TRBD1. CDR1 and CDR2 (germline): SGHRS, YFSETQ. The CDR3 consists of 19 residues. CDR3 region: CASSDGTGWSFPNTGDLFF. For the CDR3, the DNA is TGCGCCAGCAGCGACGGGACAGGGTGGTCGTTTCCGAACACCGGGGATCTGTTTTTT.

This clonotype showed up many times. V gene TRBV12-3 or TRBV12-4 combines with J gene TRBJ2-1; D is possibly TRBD1 (6 bases). Trimming stripped 6 bases from V and 4 bases from J, with 13 bases between. The CDR3 sequence is 14 residues long. CDR3 region: CASRVGTTYNEQFF. The CDR3, as DNA: TGTGCCAGCAGGGTCGGGACAACTTACAATGAGCAGTTCTTC.

This sequence joins TRBV6-1 and TRBJ2-7; the match to TRBD1 covers 9 bases. CDR1 MNHNS and CDR2 SASEGT come from the germline V gene. Losses at the gene ends were 6 bases for V and 2 bases for J; bases not matched to a gene: 5. The CDR3 has 14 residues. The CDR3 DNA sequence: TGTGCCAGCAGCCAAGACAGGGGGACCTACGAGCAGTACTTC. Translation: CASSQDRGTYEQYF.

This clonotype was counted many times. This chain joins TRBV5-1 and TRBJ2-5; no firm D call. V was pared by 0 bases and J by 5 bases, with 8 bases between. The CDR3 is made up of 13 amino acids. Germline V CDR1 and CDR2: SGHRS, YFSETQ. The CDR3 loop reads CASSLARMETQYF. CDR3 sequence (DNA): TGCGCCAGCAGCTTGGCCCGGATGGAGACCCAGTACTTC.

At least ten counts were recorded for this clonotype. The chain has TRBV28 and TRBJ1-2, with TRBD1 identical over 9 bases. The CDR3 is made up of 14 amino acids. Germline CDR1 reads MDHEN; CDR2 reads SYDVKM. Trimming took 6 bases from V and 7 from J; bases not matched to a gene: 9. The CDR3, as DNA: TGTGCCAGCAGAGAGGGGACAGGGACTCTTGGCTACACCTTC. This encodes CASREGTGTLGYTF.

The chain has TRBV2 and TRBJ1-2; TRBD1 agrees at 7 bases. Germline loops: CDR1 SNHLY, CDR2 FYNNEI. CDR3 length equals 13 residues. Trimming removed 6 bases from V and 3 bases from J; junction bases left unmatched: 4. The CDR3 region is CASRGDSHYGYTF. The CDR3 nucleotides read TGTGCCAGCAGAGGGGACAGCCACTATGGCTACACCTTC.

This clonotype has at least ten counts. The J gene is TRBJ1-1, the V gene TRBV6-1; tentative D call: TRBD1 (5 bases). The germline CDR1 and CDR2 sequences are MNHNS and SASEGT. The V end lost 3 bases, the J end lost 5 bases, and 10 bases lay between the germline ends. CDR3 length equals 13 residues. This CDR3 reads CASSDRGRTEAFF. The CDR3, as DNA: TGTGCCAGCAGTGATAGGGGAAGGACTGAAGCTTTCTTT.

This clonotype occurred a few times. V and J are TRBV28 and TRBJ2-2, with 11 nucleotides matching TRBD2. The CDR3 has 16 residues. V dropped 7 bases and J dropped 0; count of bases not matched to a gene: 4. Germline CDR1 and CDR2: MDHEN and SYDVKM. The CDR3 DNA reads as TGTGCCAGCAAACTAGCGGGAGCGGCGAACACCGGGGAGCTGTTTTTT. Translating gives CASKLAGAANTGELFF.

This clonotype was seen many times. This chain links TRBV11-2 with TRBJ2-7; 9 positions match TRBD2. There are 15 residues in the CDR3. The ends lost 1 base at V and 3 bases at J; junction bases unmatched: 4. Germline V gives CDR1 SGHAT, CDR2 FQNNGV. The DNA for the CDR3 is TGTGCCAGCAGCTTAGCTAGCGGGACATTCTACGAGCAGTACTTC. Translation: CASSLASGTFYEQYF.

This chain connects TRBV20-1 to TRBJ2-1; D is unclear. Deletions cut 5 bases from V and 7 bases from J, with 18 bases between. This CDR3 comprises 14 residues. The germline V gene encodes CDR1 DFQATT and CDR2 SNEGSKA (reference sequence). The CDR3 protein is CSAGVLHPENEQFF. CDR3 nucleotides: TGCAGTGCTGGGGTCCTTCACCCGGAAAATGAGCAGTTCTTC.